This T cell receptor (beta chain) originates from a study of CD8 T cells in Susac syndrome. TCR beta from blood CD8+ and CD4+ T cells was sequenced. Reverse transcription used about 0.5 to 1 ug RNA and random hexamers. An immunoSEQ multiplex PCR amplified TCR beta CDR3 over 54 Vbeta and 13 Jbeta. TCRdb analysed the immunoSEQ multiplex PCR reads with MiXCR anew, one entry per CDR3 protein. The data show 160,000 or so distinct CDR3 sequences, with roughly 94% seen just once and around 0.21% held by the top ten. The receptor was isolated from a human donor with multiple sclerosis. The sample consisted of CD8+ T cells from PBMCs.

The CDR3 DNA reads as TGTGCCAGCAGTGATGGGTGGGCCTATGGCTACACCTTC. It is translated as CASSDGWAYGYTF. The chain has TRBV25-1 and TRBJ1-2; D gene unclear. Trimming cost V 3 bases and J 4 bases, with 9 bases left between them. CDR3 length equals 13 residues. Germline V gives CDR1 MGHDK, CDR2 SYGVNS.